Sequencing of this TCR beta chain was carried out in a study of blood T cells in healthy people across ages. A J-beta primer mix and a sample-barcoded 5' primer were used in a second PCR of roughly 7 to 12 cycles. TCRdb reprocessed the 5' RACE reads with MiXCR, giving one entry per CDR3 protein. The profile shows hundreds of thousands of distinct CDR3 sequences, around two thirds of them singletons. The authors drew approximately 10 milliliters of peripheral blood from each donor. There were at least 6 micrograms of total RNA extracted from every sample. Notes on the study in general: CMV status of donors was unknown, possibly confounding expanded clonotype changes.

Trimming removed 4 bases from V and 1 base from J, with 13 bases in between. Germline V lookup: CDR1 DFQATT, CDR2 SNEGSKA (reference sequence). The CDR3 runs 14 residues. In this sample, this clonotype turned up a few times. Its specificity is unknown. The clonotype comes from a young man in good health. Specimen: blood. This sequence joins TRBV20-1 and TRBJ2-5; unclear D gene. The CDR3 nucleotides read TGCAGTGCTATAAAAAGAGAAGGCCAAGAGACCCAGTACTTC. Translated: CSAIKREGQETQYF.